The T cell receptor (beta chain) under discussion was sequenced for a study of tissue T cells after allogeneic stem cell transplantation. Of note for this clone: The listed genes are named as in mouse. Coverage ceases 1 residue before the CDR3 finishes, and the germline J gene fills in the end.

The table came from immunoSEQ multiplex PCR; TCRdb's copy has only in-frame clones and leaves some out. In the table there are some 4,600 clones, 45% of which are singletons. Time point noted: mouse harvest day 14 after allogeneic transplant. Mouse grafts combined 10^7 T-cell-depleted bone marrow cells with 10^6 splenic CD5+ T cells. The V and J ends lost 4 bases and 1 base, in that order; junction bases with no gene match: 4. Germline V gene lookup returns CDR1 LGHNA and CDR2 YNLKQL (reference sequence). CDR3 size: 16 residues. The sample was gut tissue. The chain joins TRBV5 to TRBJ2-2, with 9 nucleotides matching TRBD1. This receptor was obtained from a female BALB/c mouse given C57BL/6 T cells with graft-versus-host disease after an allogeneic hematopoietic cell transplant. The CDR3 sequence is CASSPPGQGNTGQLYF. The covered CDR3 bases are TGTGCCAGCAGCCCTCCGGGACAGGGAAACACCGGGCAGCTCTAC.